This T cell receptor (beta chain) was obtained from a study of Graves' ophthalmopathy and Graves' hyperthyroidism. Looking at the study overall: There was a collection of peripheral blood at initial diagnosis, before any treatment. General study results and limits: Ophthalmopathy progression cases were predicted by the model with about 70% sensitivity and less than 85% specificity.

This clonotype was observed many times. What it recognizes is unknown. TCR beta CDR3 regions were amplified from RNA transcripts. First-round RT-PCR used HTBI primers; second-round multiplex PCR followed. TCRdb recomputed calls from the multiplex PCR reads with MiXCR, one row per CDR3 protein. The sample contains about 500,000 distinct CDR3 sequences, under 15% of which appear only once. The CDR3 contains 16 residues. Per germline, CDR1 LGHNA and CDR2 YNFKEQ. V lost 4 bases and J lost 4, with 17 bases in between. Having ophthalmopathy, the donors showed moderate-to-severe activity, CAS ≥3 and NOSPECS ≥4, with disease lasting under 3 months. Enrollment excluded any patients with other autoimmune diseases, uncontrolled infections, pregnancy or lactation.

The chain links TRBV4-2 to TRBJ1-5; D remains ambiguous. This TCR was recovered from a woman in her 30s with Graves' ophthalmopathy. The source material was blood. The CDR3 DNA reads TGTGCCAGCAGCCCAGAGGGTACAGCTAGGAATCAGCCCCAGCATTTT. Its protein product is CASSPEGTARNQPQHF.